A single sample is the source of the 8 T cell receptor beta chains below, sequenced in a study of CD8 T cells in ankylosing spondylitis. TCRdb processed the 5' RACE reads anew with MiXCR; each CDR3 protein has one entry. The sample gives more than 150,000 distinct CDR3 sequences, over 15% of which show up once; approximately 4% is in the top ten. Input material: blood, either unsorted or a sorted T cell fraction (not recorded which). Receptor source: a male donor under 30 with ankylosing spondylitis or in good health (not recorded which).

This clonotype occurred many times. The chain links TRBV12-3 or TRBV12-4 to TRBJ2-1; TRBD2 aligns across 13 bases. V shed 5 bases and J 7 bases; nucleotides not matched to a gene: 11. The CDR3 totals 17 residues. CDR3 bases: TGTGCCAGCAGTGAGCATAGACTAGCGGGAGGTATAAATGAGCAGTTCTTC. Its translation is CASSEHRLAGGINEQFF.

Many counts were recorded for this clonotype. The CDR3 loop is CASSLRTSTDTQYF. The DNA of the CDR3 is TGTGCCAGCAGCTTAAGGACTAGCACAGATACGCAGTATTTT. The chain has TRBV7-2 and TRBJ2-3; maybe TRBD2 (5 bases). Trimming cost V 2 bases and J 0 bases, with 6 bases left between them. The CDR3 is 14 amino acids. CDR1 and CDR2 (germline): SGHTA, FQGNSA.

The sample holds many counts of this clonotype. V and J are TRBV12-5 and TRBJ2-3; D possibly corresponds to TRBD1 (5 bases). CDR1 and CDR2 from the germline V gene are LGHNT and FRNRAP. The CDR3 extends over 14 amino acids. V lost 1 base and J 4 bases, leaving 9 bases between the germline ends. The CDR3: CASGLGQRSDTQYF. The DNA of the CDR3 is TGTGCTAGTGGTTTGGGACAGAGGTCAGATACGCAGTATTTT.

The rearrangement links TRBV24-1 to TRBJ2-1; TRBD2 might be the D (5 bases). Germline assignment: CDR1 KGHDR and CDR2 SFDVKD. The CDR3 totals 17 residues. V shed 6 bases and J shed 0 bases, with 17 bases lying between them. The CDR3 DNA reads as TGTGCCACCAGTTTGGGGTATTTAGCGAGCTCCTACAATGAGCAGTTCTTC. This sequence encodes CATSLGYLASSYNEQFF.

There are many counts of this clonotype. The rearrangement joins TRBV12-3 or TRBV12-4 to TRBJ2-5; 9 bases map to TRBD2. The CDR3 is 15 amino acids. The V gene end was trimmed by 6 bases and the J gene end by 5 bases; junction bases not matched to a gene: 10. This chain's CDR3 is CASRPSGTTRETQYF. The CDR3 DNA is TGTGCCAGCAGACCTAGCGGGACTACCCGGGAGACCCAGTACTTC.

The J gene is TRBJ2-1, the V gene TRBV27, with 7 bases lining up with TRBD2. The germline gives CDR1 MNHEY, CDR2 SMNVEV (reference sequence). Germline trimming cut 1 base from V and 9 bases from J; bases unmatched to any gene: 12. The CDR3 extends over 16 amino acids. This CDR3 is CASSLFSGTYLGEQFF. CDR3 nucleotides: TGTGCCAGCAGTTTATTCAGCGGGACGTATCTTGGTGAGCAGTTCTTC.

The CDR3 DNA is TGTGCCAGCAGTTTACGGCAGGAAATGAACACCGGGGAGCTGTTTTTT. Translating it yields CASSLRQEMNTGELFF. This chain uses TRBV12-3 or TRBV12-4 with TRBJ2-2; D remains ambiguous. This CDR3 is 16 amino acids long. The V end lost 2 bases, the J end lost 1 base, and 11 bases lay between the germline ends.

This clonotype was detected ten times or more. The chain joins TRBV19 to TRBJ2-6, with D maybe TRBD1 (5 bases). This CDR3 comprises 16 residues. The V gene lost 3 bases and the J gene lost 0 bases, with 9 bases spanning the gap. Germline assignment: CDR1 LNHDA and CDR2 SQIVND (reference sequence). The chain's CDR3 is CASSMGQASGANVLTF. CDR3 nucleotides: TGTGCCAGTAGTATGGGGCAAGCCTCTGGGGCCAACGTCCTGACTTTC.